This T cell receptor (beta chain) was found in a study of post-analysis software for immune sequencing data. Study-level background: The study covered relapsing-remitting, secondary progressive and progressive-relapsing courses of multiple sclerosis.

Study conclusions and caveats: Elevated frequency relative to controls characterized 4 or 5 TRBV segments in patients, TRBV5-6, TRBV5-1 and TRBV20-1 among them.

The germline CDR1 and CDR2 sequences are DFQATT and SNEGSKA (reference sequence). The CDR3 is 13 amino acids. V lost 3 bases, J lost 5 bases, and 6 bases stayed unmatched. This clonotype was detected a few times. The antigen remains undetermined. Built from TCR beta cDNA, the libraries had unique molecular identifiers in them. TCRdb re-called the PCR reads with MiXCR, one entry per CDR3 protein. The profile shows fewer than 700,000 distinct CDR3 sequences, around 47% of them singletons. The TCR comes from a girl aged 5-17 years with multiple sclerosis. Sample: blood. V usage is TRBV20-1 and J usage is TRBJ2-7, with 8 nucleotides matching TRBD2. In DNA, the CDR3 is TGCAGTGCTAGTGACGGGAGGGCGGACGAGCAGTACTTC. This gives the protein CSASDGRADEQYF.